This paragraph reports one TCR beta chain. This sample was taken from a study of blood T cell repertoires in COVID-19. On the study more broadly: There were acute and convalescent COVID-19 samples, and they came from the United States, Italy and Spain. Nucleic acid was either cDNA or gDNA, and it came from T cells, B-cell-depleted T cells, or PBMCs.

Study processing details: Cell counts per sample came from amplifying reference gene primers. TCRdb's table, derived via immunoSEQ multiplex PCR, lists solely in-frame clones and lacks some. That table is the source of V, J and clone size, and D and trimming were worked out from the DNA. In the table there are about 200,000 clones, roughly 88% of which are singletons. Input material: peripheral blood. The receptor was isolated from a woman in her forties who had recovered from COVID-19.

CDR3 nucleotides: TGCGCCAGCAGCTCGACAGCACAGGGTCAGGATGAGCAGTTCTTC. Its translation: CASSSTAQGQDEQFF. The chain combines TRBV5-1 with TRBJ2-1; a possible D gene is TRBD1 (6 bases). Germline assignment: CDR1 SGHRS and CDR2 YFSETQ. This CDR3 spans 15 amino acids. Trimming took off 3 bases at V and 8 bases at J, with 18 bases between the two ends. Based on the CDR3 plus reference TRBV5-1 and TRBJ2-1, the full variable domain is KAGVTQTPRYLIKTRGQQVTLSCSPISGHRSVSWYQQTPGQGLQFLFEYFSETQRNKGNFPGRFSGRQFSNSRSEMNVSTLELGDSALYLCASSSTAQGQDEQFFGPGTRLTVL.